A single T cell receptor beta chain is shown here with its context. CDR3 size: 14 residues. V lost 8 bases, J lost 4 bases, and 17 bases lay in between. The germline V gene has CDR1 MNHEY and CDR2 SVGAGI. Original data processing: Reference gene primer amplification gave nucleated cell count estimates. Some clones are missing from TCRdb's copy, which holds only in-frame ones; the method was immunoSEQ multiplex PCR. D and trimming come from the DNA, and the V and J calls and clone size come from that table. The sample has over 100,000 clones, 85% to 90% seen once; the top ten hold under 3%. These data originate in a study of blood T cell repertoires in COVID-19. About the research overall: From T cells, B-cell-depleted T cells, or PBMCs came the material, which was cDNA or gDNA.

This chain joins TRBV6-5 and TRBJ2-5, with D perhaps matching TRBD2 (6 bases). This TCR derives from a man aged 50 or older with active or convalescent COVID-19. Sequencing was done on a sample of peripheral blood. The CDR3 DNA reads as TGTGCCAGCTGGGGAGGCAGGGTGGGAGAGACCCAGTACTTC. As protein: CASWGGRVGETQYF.